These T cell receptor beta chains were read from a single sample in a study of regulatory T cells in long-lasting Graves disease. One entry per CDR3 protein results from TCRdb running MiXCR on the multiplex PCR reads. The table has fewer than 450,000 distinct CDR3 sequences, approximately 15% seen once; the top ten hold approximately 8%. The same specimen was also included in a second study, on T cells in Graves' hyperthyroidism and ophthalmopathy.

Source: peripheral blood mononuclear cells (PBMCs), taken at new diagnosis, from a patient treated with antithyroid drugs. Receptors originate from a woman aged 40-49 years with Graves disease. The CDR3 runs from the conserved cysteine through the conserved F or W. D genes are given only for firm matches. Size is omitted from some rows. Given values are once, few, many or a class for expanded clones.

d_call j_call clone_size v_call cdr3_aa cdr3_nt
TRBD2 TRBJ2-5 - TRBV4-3 CASSQDLLAHSMGGETQYF TGCGCCAGCAGCCAAGACTTACTAGCACACTCCATGGGGGGGGAGACCCAGTACTTC
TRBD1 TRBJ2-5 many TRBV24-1 CATSERDRGGETQYF TGTGCCACCAGTGAGAGGGACAGGGGTGGAGAGACCCAGTACTTC
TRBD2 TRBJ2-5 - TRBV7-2 CASSVQSSGRRIQYF TGTGCCAGCAGCGTCCAATCTAGCGGGAGAAGAATTCAGTACTTC
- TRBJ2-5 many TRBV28 CASSFHYRAQETQYF TGTGCCAGCAGTTTCCATTACAGGGCGCAAGAGACCCAGTACTTC
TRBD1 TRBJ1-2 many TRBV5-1 CASSRTTGAANYGYTF TGCGCCAGCAGCCGAACGACAGGGGCCGCAAACTATGGCTACACCTTC
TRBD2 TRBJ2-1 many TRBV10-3 CAISETSGRLSYNEQFF TGTGCCATCAGTGAGACTAGCGGGAGGTTGTCCTACAATGAGCAGTTCTTC
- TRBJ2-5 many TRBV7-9 CASSLFRAETQYF TGTGCCAGCAGCTTATTCAGGGCGGAGACCCAGTACTTC
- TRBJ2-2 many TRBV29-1 CSARGVPNTGELFF TGCAGCGCCAGGGGGGTACCGAACACCGGGGAGCTGTTTTTT
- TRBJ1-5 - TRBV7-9 CASSSQGVNQPQHF TGTGCCAGCAGCTCCCAAGGGGTCAATCAGCCCCAGCATTTT
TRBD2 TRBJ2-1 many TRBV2 CASSRTRDGEQFF TGTGCCAGCAGTCGGACTAGGGATGGTGAGCAGTTCTTC
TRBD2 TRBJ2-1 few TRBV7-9 CASSDPGGRGNEQFF TGTGCCAGCAGCGACCCTGGCGGGAGGGGGAATGAGCAGTTCTTC
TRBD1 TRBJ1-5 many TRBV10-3 CAISGDRGGYSNQPQHF TGTGCCATCAGTGGGGACAGGGGAGGCTATAGCAATCAGCCCCAGCATTTT
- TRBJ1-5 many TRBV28 CASSRLEGNQPQHF TGTGCCAGCAGTCGCCTCGAGGGGAATCAGCCCCAGCATTTT
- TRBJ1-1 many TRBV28 CASHTGQPLNTEAFF TGTGCCAGCCACACTGGACAGCCCTTGAACACTGAAGCTTTCTTT
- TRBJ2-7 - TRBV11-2 CASMGGVEQYF TGTGCCAGCATGGGCGGGGTAGAGCAGTACTTC
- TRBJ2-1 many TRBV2 CASERTGTVTEQFF TGTGCCAGCGAGCGAACCGGGACCGTCACTGAGCAGTTCTTC
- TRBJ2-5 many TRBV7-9 CASSSMGGETQYF TGTGCCAGCAGCTCTATGGGGGGAGAGACCCAGTACTTC
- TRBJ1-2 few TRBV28 CASSPRGPNYGYTF TGTGCCAGCAGTCCCCGGGGGCCGAACTATGGCTACACCTTC
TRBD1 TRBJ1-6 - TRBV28 CASSAGTGSSPLHF TGTGCCAGCAGTGCCGGGACAGGGTCTTCACCCCTCCACTTT
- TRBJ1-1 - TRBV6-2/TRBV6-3 CASSSTGFTEAFF TGTGCCAGCAGTTCGACAGGATTCACTGAAGCTTTCTTT
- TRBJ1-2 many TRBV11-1 CASSARTAYGYTF TGTGCCAGCAGCGCAAGGACAGCCTATGGCTACACCTTC
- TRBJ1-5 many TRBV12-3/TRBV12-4 CASSSGVEIFGNQPQHF TGTGCCAGCAGTTCTGGAGTGGAGATCTTTGGGAATCAGCCCCAGCATTTT
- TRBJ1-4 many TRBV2 CASRGREQFGKLFF TGTGCCAGCAGGGGCAGGGAGCAGTTTGGAAAACTGTTTTTT
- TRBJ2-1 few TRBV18 CASSPPLKTSGNEQFF TGTGCCAGCTCACCACCGCTAAAGACCAGTGGCAATGAGCAGTTCTTC
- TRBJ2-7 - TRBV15 CATSRDEHQTYEQYF TGTGCCACCAGCAGAGATGAGCACCAAACCTACGAGCAGTACTTC
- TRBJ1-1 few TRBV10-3 CAIQQGATEAFF TGTGCCATACAACAGGGCGCCACTGAAGCTTTCTTT
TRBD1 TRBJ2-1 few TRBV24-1 CATGAGTGLYNEQFF TGTGCCACCGGCGCCGGGACAGGGCTCTACAATGAGCAGTTCTTC
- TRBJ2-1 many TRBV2 CASTSVSYREQFF TGTGCCAGCACGTCAGTATCGTACAGGGAGCAGTTCTTC
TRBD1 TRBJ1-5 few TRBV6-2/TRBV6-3 CASSYSTGVGQPQHF TGTGCCAGCAGTTACTCGACAGGGGTTGGGCAGCCCCAGCATTTT
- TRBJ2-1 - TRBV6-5 CASSYAGRYNEQFF TGTGCCAGCAGTTATGCGGGGCGATACAATGAGCAGTTCTTC
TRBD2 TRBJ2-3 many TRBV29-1 CSAGGRTFTDTQYF TGCAGCGCCGGCGGGAGGACCTTCACAGATACGCAGTATTTT
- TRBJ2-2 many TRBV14 CASSQVSVFTGELFF TGTGCCAGCAGCCAAGTATCAGTATTCACCGGGGAGCTGTTTTTT
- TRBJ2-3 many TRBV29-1 CSVEGHLYPSRGSTDTQYF TGCAGCGTTGAGGGACACCTATATCCCTCTCGAGGTAGCACAGATACGCAGTATTTT
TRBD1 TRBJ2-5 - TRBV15 CATSSGTAQETQYF TGTGCCACCAGCTCCGGGACAGCTCAAGAGACCCAGTACTTC
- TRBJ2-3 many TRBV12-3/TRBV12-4 CASSASSTDTQYF TGTGCCAGCAGTGCTTCTAGCACAGATACGCAGTATTTT
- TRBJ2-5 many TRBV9 CASSRKETQYF TGTGCCAGCAGCCGGAAGGAGACCCAGTACTTC
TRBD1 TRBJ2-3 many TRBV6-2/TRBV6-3 CASRYYDRGADTQYF TGTGCCAGCAGATACTACGACAGGGGGGCAGATACGCAGTATTTT
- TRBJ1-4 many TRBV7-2 CASSFAGSEKLFF TGTGCCAGCAGCTTCGCGGGGAGCGAAAAACTGTTTTTT
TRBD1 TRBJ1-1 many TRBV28 CATLGWDSVYEAFF TGTGCCACCCTTGGCTGGGACAGTGTCTATGAAGCTTTCTTT
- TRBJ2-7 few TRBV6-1 CASSVKESGYEQYF TGTGCCAGCAGTGTTAAGGAGTCGGGATACGAGCAGTACTTC
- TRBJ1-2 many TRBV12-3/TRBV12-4 CASSFDYYGYTF TGTGCCAGCAGTTTTGACTACTATGGCTACACCTTC
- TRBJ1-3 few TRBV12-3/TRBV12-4 CASSLGVAGNTIYF TGTGCCAGCAGTTTGGGGGTCGCAGGAAACACCATATATTTT
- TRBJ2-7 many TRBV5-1 CASSLGDGVEQYF TGCGCCAGCAGCTTGGGAGACGGAGTGGAGCAGTACTTC
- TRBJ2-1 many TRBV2 CASRSGLDNEQFF TGTGCCAGCAGATCGGGACTGGACAATGAGCAGTTCTTC
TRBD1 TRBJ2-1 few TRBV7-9 CASSLEGQGQFF TGTGCCAGCAGCTTAGAGGGACAGGGGCAGTTCTTC
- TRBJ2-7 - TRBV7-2 CASSQNQKSYEQYF TGTGCCAGCAGCCAAAACCAGAAATCCTACGAGCAGTACTTC
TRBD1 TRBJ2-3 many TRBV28 CASGPGTGVTDTQYF TGTGCCAGCGGCCCCGGGACAGGGGTCACTGATACGCAGTATTTT
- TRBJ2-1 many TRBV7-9 CASSLGPPRIDNEQFF TGTGCCAGCAGCTTAGGACCGCCCAGGATTGACAATGAGCAGTTCTTC
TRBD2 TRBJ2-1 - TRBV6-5 CASSSHSGRYNEQFF TGTGCCAGCAGTTCCCATAGCGGGAGATACAATGAGCAGTTCTTC
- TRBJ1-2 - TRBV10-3 CAISPQLTASYGYTF TGTGCCATCAGCCCACAACTGACAGCCTCCTATGGCTACACCTTC
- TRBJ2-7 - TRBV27 CASSPGTHPGEQYF TGTGCCAGCAGCCCCGGGACTCATCCAGGCGAGCAGTACTTC
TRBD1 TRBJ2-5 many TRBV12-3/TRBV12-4 CASSRTGLVETQYF TGTGCCAGCAGCCGGACAGGGTTGGTGGAGACCCAGTACTTC
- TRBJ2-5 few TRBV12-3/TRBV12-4 CASKRAEETQYF TGTGCCAGCAAACGTGCGGAGGAGACCCAGTACTTC
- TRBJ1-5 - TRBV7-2 CASSLDPGRRQPQHF TGTGCCAGCAGCCTAGACCCAGGGAGGCGTCAGCCCCAGCATTTT